These 14 T cell receptor beta chains were sequenced from one sample in a study of cytomegalovirus exposure and HLA in healthy donors. The PCR employed 60 Vbeta primers together with 13 Jbeta primers. Profiling relied on immunoSEQ multiplex PCR, and the TCRdb table lists in-frame clones only, not all of them. The table shows fewer than 200,000 clones, with around 81% occurring only once. The sequenced sample was PBMCs. The receptors were gathered from a woman aged 18-30 years in good health and CMV-seropositive.

The rearrangement links TRBV14 to TRBJ2-3, with 8 positions matching TRBD2. Germline V lookup: CDR1 SGHDN, CDR2 FVKESK. V shed 5 bases, J shed 0 bases, and the junction held 7 bases outside the gene matches. CDR3 length: 16 residues. The CDR3: CASSNFAGGSTDTQYF. CDR3 bases: TGTGCCAGCAGCAACTTCGCGGGGGGAAGCACAGATACGCAGTATTTT.

This clone was seen a handful of times. V gene TRBV19 combines with J gene TRBJ1-5; 9 bases match TRBD1. The CDR3 extends over 13 amino acids. The germline V gene has CDR1 LNHDA and CDR2 SQIVND (reference sequence). The junction had 3 bases not matched to a gene; V was cut back by 7 bases and J by 5 bases. Here the CDR3 DNA reads TGTGCCAGTACTCGACAGGGGGATCAGCCCCAGCATTTT. It specifies CASTRQGDQPQHF.

To note about this clone: Sequence at one end of the junction differs from germline and may be a read error. CDR3 loop: CASSQVGSKETQYF. Here the CDR3 DNA reads TGTGCTAGCAGCCAAGTAGGGAGTAAGGAGACCCAGTACTTC. The chain carries TRBV7-7 and TRBJ2-5; perhaps TRBD2 as D (5 bases). Germline V gives CDR1 SSHAT, CDR2 FNYEAQ (reference sequence). This CDR3 region has 14 residues.

The chain joins TRBV11-3 to TRBJ2-5; the match to TRBD2 covers 14 bases. Germline V gives CDR1 SGHNT, CDR2 YENEEA. CDR3 size: 16 residues. Germline trimming cut 5 bases from V and 4 bases from J; bases unmatched to any gene: 6. The CDR3 is CASSLTSGGARETQYF. The CDR3 DNA sequence: TGTGCCAGCAGCCTGACTAGCGGGGGGGCGAGAGAGACCCAGTACTTC.

The CDR3 loop reads CASSPGVSSYEQYF. The CDR3 coding sequence is TGTGCCAGCAGTCCAGGTGTGAGCTCCTACGAGCAGTACTTC. The chain joins TRBV7-6 to TRBJ2-7, with D hard to call. This CDR3 spans 14 amino acids. Germline V gives CDR1 SGHVS, CDR2 FNYEAQ. The V and J ends lost 6 bases and 0 bases respectively, with 12 bases between them.

The J gene is TRBJ2-1, the V gene TRBV5-1, with 7 nucleotides matching TRBD1. V was clipped by 4 bases and J by 9 bases; unmatched bases: 10. CDR1 is SGHRS and CDR2 is YFSETQ in the germline V gene. The CDR3 covers 14 residues. The CDR3 nucleotides are TGCGCCAGCAGCCAGGGGACAGCCCCCCGTGAGCAGTTCTTC. Translating it yields CASSQGTAPREQFF.

V gene TRBV4-2 combines with J gene TRBJ2-7, with 7 bases aligning to TRBD2. Germline assignment: CDR1 LGHNA and CDR2 YNFKEQ. This CDR3 spans 16 amino acids. Trimming took 1 base from V and 4 from J; bases not matched to a gene: 10. The CDR3 is CASSQGLLAGEYEQYF. In nucleotides, the CDR3 is TGTGCCAGCAGCCAAGGTTTGTTAGCGGGTGAGTACGAGCAGTACTTC.

The chain employs TRBV11-2 and TRBJ2-5; TRBD2 agrees at 11 bases. The CDR3 extends over 16 amino acids. J gave up 5 bases and V 3 bases, and 8 bases lay outside the gene matches. Germline V gene data show CDR1 as SGHAT and CDR2 as FQNNGV. CDR3 in amino acids: CASSFTSGGVGETQYF. CDR3 sequence (DNA): TGTGCCAGCAGCTTTACTAGCGGGGGTGTTGGGGAGACCCAGTACTTC.

This clone was seen once. V and J are TRBV5-1 and TRBJ2-1; 11 bases are shared with TRBD2. The germline V gene has CDR1 SGHRS and CDR2 YFSETQ. V lost 0 bases to trimming and J lost 0 bases; unmatched junction nucleotides: 8. The CDR3 is made up of 19 amino acids. The CDR3 nucleotides read TGCGCCAGCAGCTTGGTTAGCGGGGGGGTGGCGAGCTCCTACAATGAGCAGTTCTTC. This gives the protein CASSLVSGGVASSYNEQFF.

The V and J genes are TRBV25-1 and TRBJ1-4, with D unresolved. Trimming stripped 6 bases from V and 8 bases from J, with 22 bases between. The CDR3 covers 16 residues. In germline, CDR1 is MGHDK, CDR2 SYGVNS. This chain's CDR3 is CASSATREGVQEKLFF. For the CDR3, the DNA is TGTGCCAGCAGCGCCACGCGGGAGGGTGTTCAAGAAAAACTGTTTTTT.

The J gene is TRBJ2-7, the V gene TRBV19, with TRBD2 matching over 9 bases. The CDR3 has 17 residues. CDR1 and CDR2 from the germline V gene are LNHDA and SQIVND (reference sequence). V lost 5 bases to trimming and J lost 3 bases; unmatched junction nucleotides: 14. The CDR3 coding sequence is TGTGCCAGTAGTGGGGGATGGTCTAGCGGGGAATACTACGAGCAGTACTTC. It yields the protein CASSGGWSSGEYYEQYF.

Only one count was recorded for this clone. This chain uses TRBV18 with TRBJ1-4; 9 nucleotides align to TRBD1. The germline V gene encodes CDR1 KGHSH and CDR2 LQKENI. V dropped 2 bases and J dropped 6; count of bases not matched to a gene: 1. The CDR3 spans 14 residues. The CDR3 DNA follows: TGTGCCAGCTCACCAGACAGGGGGTATGAAAAACTGTTTTTT. This translates into CASSPDRGYEKLFF.

This rearrangement joins TRBV14 to TRBJ2-7; D not certain. The V end lost 0 bases, the J end lost 3 bases, and 6 bases lay between the germline ends. CDR1 and CDR2 from the germline V gene are SGHDN and FVKESK. The CDR3 totals 13 residues. This chain's CDR3 is CASSQEIFYEQYF. The CDR3 nucleotides are TGTGCCAGCAGCCAAGAAATCTTCTACGAGCAGTACTTC.

J is TRBJ2-7 and V is TRBV28; 9 nucleotides line up with TRBD2. Germline values: CDR1 MDHEN, CDR2 SYDVKM. V gave up 5 bases and J gave up 8 bases; unmatched junction bases: 10. The CDR3 runs to 14 residues. CDR3 sequence (DNA): TGTGCCAGCAGTCCAACGCGGGGGGGCCCTCAGCAGTACTTC. Translated, it gives CASSPTRGGPQQYF.